These 2 T cell receptor beta chains came from one sample sequenced in a study of OX40 agonist ivuxolimab in advanced cancers. TCRdb keeps only in-frame clones here, not all; method: immunoSEQ multiplex PCR. The sample records about 100,000 clones, under 90% being singletons. Sequencing was performed on CD4+ or CD8+ T cells sorted from blood, taken in a trial of the OX40 agonist ivuxolimab. Receptor source: an adult with an advanced solid tumor such as melanoma, head and neck, liver or kidney cancer.

The gene calls are TRBV6-5 and TRBJ2-2; D might be TRBD1 (5 bases). V was pared by 0 bases and J by 3 bases, with 11 bases between. Germline V gives CDR1 MNHEY, CDR2 SVGAGI. The CDR3 loop spans 16 amino acids. In nucleotides, the CDR3 is TGTGCCAGCAGTTACTCGATAGGCAGGGACACCGGGGAGCTGTTTTTT. Protein: CASSYSIGRDTGELFF.

This chain connects TRBV5-6 to TRBJ2-3; no reliable D call. CDR1 is SGHDT, CDR2 YYEEEE, per germline. V gave up 3 bases and J gave up 0 bases, with 14 bases separating them. The CDR3 is made up of 16 amino acids. CDR3 loop: CASSSRRDPSTDTQYF. The CDR3 DNA sequence: TGTGCCAGCAGCTCCCGCCGCGATCCTAGCACAGATACGCAGTATTTT.